This T cell receptor beta chain was recovered during a study of T cell repertoires in ileal Crohn's disease (dated by TCRdb to 2018 to 2020). Context from the whole study: The median duration of disease was 7.5 to 9.5 years, and at the time of surgery around 35% of patients were active smokers. A total of 170 or so mucosal samples from approximately 57 patients were sequenced, collected from several sites on the surgical specimen and at postoperative endoscopy. TCR repertoire analysis was done in a few dozen Crohn's disease patients from a prospective multicentre cohort. About half of the patients received postoperative therapy: 11 received thiopurines and around 20 received anti-TNF agents. Endoscopic postoperative recurrence was defined as a Rutgeerts score above i0. All patients had surgery for a complication: stricturing disease in about 60% and penetrating disease in roughly 39%. The M6 samples were biopsies of the neoterminal ileum collected during postoperative colonoscopy. Running in parallel with the study was a multicentre cohort set up to find predictors of early endoscopic recurrence following ileocolonic resection.

Overall study results and their limits: Within the first year after surgery, the timing of postoperative endoscopy varied, and the median delay was about seven months. Compared with CD4 T cells, sorted CD8 T cells contained more high-frequency clones, which suggests that the mucosal expansions were mostly CD8. Mucosal CD4 and CD8 T cells were sorted and sequenced only in a subgroup of patients, whose size was not stated. Endoscopic recurrence was linked to a higher percentage of high-frequency clones at surgery, and recurrence occurred in every patient whose clonality exceeded 26.8% (18/57). A significantly higher proportion of clonal expansions was observed in active smokers at surgery than in non-smokers (approximately 26% vs 17%, p=0.02).

About this clone itself: Its cognate antigen has yet to be identified. No base quality information exists; no much larger clone differs at one position.

Per the publication, the time point label means: neoterminal ileum biopsy at postoperative endoscopy, about 6 months after surgery. Eligible patients were adults with ileal or ileocolonic Crohn's disease who had an indication for ileocolonic resection. Whole ileal mucosal biopsies were kept frozen at -80 degrees C prior to DNA extraction. Genomic DNA was extracted from frozen whole biopsies using a TRizol-based method and was quantified with a NanoDrop 2000 spectrophotometer. For commercial TCRB immunosequencing, about 500 nanograms of biopsy DNA were submitted for each sample. Adaptive Biotechnology amplified the CDR3 regions from genomic DNA with a two-step multiplex PCR designed to control amplification bias. In the first PCR, primers covered every V and J gene segment, and in the second PCR, barcodes and Illumina adapters were added. CDR3 libraries were sequenced using an Illumina instrument. The study's own analysis went as follows. The analysis drew on both the pipelines supplied by the vendor and custom analysis of the raw data in R/Bioconductor running R version 3.3.0. Clonality, which ranges from 0 to 1, was calculated as the inverse of the normalised Shannon entropy across all productive clones. High-frequency clones were defined as the share of the repertoire taken up by the top 100 clones, keeping only clones that passed a 95% confidence test. The Simpson index measured repertoire diversity, and the Morisita-Horn index measured overlap between samples. In its TCRdb copy, this immuneACCESS table keeps in-frame sequences only and misses some clones. Where compared with another copy, unresolved V genes explain less than half of these, and the others have no known cause. V, J and clone size reflect that table, while D and trimming were determined from the DNA. The sample table records around 1,600 clones; 70% to 90% of these occur just once. Approximately 7% of the sample lies in the top ten.

Spanning cysteine to phenylalanine, the CDR3 consists of 13 amino acids. Kept here is only the CDR3 DNA, which spans 39 bases and is read in frame from base 1. CDR1 and CDR2, per the germline V gene, are SGHTA and FQGNSA. Cut back by 2 bases and 7 bases, the V and J ends lie 9 bases apart. Sequenced sample: ileal tissue. The rearranged segments are TRBV7-2 and TRBJ1-5, with TRBD1 perhaps the D gene, on 5 matching bases. The receptor was derived from an adult with Crohn's disease. The nucleotide sequence is given as TGTGCCAGCAGCTTACGGGGGGGGCAGCCCCAGCATTTT. It encodes CASSLRGGQPQHF.